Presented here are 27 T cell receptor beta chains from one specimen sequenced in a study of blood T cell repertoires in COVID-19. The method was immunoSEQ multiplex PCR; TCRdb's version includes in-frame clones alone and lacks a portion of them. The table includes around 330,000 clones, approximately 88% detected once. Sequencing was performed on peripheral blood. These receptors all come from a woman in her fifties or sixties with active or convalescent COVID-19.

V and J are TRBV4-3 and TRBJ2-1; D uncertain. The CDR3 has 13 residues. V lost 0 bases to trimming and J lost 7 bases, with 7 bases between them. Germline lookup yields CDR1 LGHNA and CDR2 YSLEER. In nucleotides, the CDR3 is TGCGCCAGCAGCCAAGAGGTTCAGAATGAGCAGTTCTTC. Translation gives CASSQEVQNEQFF.

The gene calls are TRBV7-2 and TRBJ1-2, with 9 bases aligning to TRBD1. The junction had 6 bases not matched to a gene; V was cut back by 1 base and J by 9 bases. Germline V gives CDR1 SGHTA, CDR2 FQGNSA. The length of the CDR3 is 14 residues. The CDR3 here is CASSLVRTGASYTF. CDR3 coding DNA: TGTGCCAGCAGCTTAGTCCGGACAGGGGCGAGCTACACCTTC.

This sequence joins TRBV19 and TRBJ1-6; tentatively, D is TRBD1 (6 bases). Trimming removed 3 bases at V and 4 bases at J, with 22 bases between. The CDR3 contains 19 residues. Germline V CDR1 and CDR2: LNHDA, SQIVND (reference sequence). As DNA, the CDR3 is TGTGCCAGTAGTATGGAATTTACAGGGAGTGTAGGATATAATTCACCCCTCCACTTT. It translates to CASSMEFTGSVGYNSPLHF.

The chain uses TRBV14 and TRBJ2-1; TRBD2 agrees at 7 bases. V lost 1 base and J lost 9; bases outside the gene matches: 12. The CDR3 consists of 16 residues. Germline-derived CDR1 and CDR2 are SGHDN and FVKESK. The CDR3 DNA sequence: TGTGCCAGCAGCCAAGGGACTAGTCTGGCGGTGGTTGAGCAGTTCTTC. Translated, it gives CASSQGTSLAVVEQFF.

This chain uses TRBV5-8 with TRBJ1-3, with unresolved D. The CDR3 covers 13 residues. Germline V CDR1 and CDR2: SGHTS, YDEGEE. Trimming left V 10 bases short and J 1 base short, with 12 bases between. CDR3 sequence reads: CADKRRSGNTIYF. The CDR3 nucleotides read TGTGCCGACAAACGTCGGTCTGGAAACACCATATATTTT.

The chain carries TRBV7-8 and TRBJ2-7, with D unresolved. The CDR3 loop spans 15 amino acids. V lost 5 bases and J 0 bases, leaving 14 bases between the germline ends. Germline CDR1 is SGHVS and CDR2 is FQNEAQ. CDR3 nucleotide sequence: TGTGCCAGCAGCACCTCGCGCGGCCTCTCCTACGAGCAGTACTTC. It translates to CASSTSRGLSYEQYF.

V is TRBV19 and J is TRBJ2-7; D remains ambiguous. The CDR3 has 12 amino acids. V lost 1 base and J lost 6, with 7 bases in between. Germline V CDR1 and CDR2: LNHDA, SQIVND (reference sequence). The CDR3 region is CASSIGGGEQYF. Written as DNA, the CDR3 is TGTGCCAGTAGTATAGGAGGCGGCGAGCAGTACTTC. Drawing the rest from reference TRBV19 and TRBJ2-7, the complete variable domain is DGGITQSPKYLFRKEGQNVTLSCEQNLNHDAMYWYRQDPGQGLRLIYYSQIVNDFQKGDIAEGYSVSREKKESFPLTVTSAQKNPTAFYLCASSIGGGEQYFGPGTRLTVT.

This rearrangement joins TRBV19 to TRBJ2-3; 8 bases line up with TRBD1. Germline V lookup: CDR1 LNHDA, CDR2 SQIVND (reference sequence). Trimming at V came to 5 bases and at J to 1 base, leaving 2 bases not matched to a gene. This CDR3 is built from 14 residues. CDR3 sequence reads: CASSPDRGTDTQYF. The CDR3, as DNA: TGTGCCAGTAGTCCGGACAGGGGCACAGATACGCAGTATTTT. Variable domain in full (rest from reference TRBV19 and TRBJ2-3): DGGITQSPKYLFRKEGQNVTLSCEQNLNHDAMYWYRQDPGQGLRLIYYSQIVNDFQKGDIAEGYSVSREKKESFPLTVTSAQKNPTAFYLCASSPDRGTDTQYFGPGTRLTVL.

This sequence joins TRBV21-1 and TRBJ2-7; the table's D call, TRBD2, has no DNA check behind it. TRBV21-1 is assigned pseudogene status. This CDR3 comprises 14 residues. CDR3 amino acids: CASRLYLRSGEQYF. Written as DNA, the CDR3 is TGTGCCAGCCGACTATATCTCAGGTCGGGAGAGCAGTACTTC.

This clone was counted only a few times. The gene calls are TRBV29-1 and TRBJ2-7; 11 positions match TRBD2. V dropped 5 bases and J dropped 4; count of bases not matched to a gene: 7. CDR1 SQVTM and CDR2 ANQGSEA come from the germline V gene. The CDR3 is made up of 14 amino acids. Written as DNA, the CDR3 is TGCAGCGTTCTCCAGACTAGCGGGACGTACGAGCAGTACTTC. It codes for CSVLQTSGTYEQYF.

This CDR3 is CATRGAGVNQPQHF. The CDR3 DNA reads TGTGCCACCAGAGGTGCAGGGGTCAATCAGCCCCAGCATTTT. The rearrangement joins TRBV15 to TRBJ1-5; D is possibly TRBD1 (6 bases). This CDR3 is built from 14 residues. V shed 6 bases and J shed 3 bases, with 12 bases lying between them. CDR1 is LNHNV, CDR2 YYDKDF, per germline (reference sequence).

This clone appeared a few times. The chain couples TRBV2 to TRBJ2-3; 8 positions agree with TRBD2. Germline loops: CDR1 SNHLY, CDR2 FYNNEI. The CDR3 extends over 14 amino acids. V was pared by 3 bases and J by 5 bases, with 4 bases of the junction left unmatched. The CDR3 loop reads CASSEMSGGDTQYF. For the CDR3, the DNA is TGTGCCAGCAGTGAGATGAGCGGGGGAGATACGCAGTATTTT.

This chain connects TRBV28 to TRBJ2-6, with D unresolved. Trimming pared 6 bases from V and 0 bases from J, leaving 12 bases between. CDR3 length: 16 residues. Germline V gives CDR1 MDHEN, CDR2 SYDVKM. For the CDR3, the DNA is TGTGCCAGCAGCGAGTATTCAAACTCTGGGGCCAACGTCCTGACTTTC. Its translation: CASSEYSNSGANVLTF.

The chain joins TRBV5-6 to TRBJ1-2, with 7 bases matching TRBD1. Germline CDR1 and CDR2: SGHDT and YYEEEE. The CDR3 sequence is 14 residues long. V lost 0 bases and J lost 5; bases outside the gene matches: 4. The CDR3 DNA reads TGTGCCAGCAGCTTGGCAACAGGGGTATATGGCTACACCTTC. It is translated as CASSLATGVYGYTF.

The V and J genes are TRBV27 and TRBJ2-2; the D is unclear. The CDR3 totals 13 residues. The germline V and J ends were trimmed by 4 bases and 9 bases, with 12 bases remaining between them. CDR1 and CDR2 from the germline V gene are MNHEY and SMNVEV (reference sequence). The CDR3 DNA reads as TGTGCCAGCAGTTACTACCCCAATCGGGAGCTGTTTTTT. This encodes CASSYYPNRELFF.

CDR3 region: CASSQGQENSPLHF. In DNA form, the CDR3 reads TGTGCCAGCAGCCAGGGACAGGAGAATTCACCCCTCCACTTT. The V call is TRBV11-2, the J call TRBJ1-6; TRBD1 agrees at 8 bases. The CDR3 is 14 residues long. V dropped 5 bases and J dropped 7; count of bases not matched to a gene: 4. CDR1 and CDR2 (germline): SGHAT, FQNNGV.

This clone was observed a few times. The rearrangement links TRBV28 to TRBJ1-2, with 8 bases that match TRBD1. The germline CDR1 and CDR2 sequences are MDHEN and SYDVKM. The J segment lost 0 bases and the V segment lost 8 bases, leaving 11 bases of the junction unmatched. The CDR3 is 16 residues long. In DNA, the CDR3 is TGTGCCAGCCGCTCTTCGACAGGGGCTGCTAACTATGGCTACACCTTC. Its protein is CASRSSTGAANYGYTF.

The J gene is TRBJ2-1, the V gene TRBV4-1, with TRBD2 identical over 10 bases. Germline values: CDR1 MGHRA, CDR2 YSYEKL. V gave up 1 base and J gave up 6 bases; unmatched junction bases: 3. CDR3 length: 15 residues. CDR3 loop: CASSQGLAGPNEQFF. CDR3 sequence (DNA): TGCGCCAGCAGCCAAGGACTAGCGGGTCCCAATGAGCAGTTCTTC.

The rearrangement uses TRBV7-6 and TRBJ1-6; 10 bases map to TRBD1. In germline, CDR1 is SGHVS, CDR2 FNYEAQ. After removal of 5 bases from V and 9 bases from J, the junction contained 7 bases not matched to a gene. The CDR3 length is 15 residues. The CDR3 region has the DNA TGTGCCAGCAGCGCTACTGGACAGGGGGGTTCACCCCTCCACTTT. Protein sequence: CASSATGQGGSPLHF.

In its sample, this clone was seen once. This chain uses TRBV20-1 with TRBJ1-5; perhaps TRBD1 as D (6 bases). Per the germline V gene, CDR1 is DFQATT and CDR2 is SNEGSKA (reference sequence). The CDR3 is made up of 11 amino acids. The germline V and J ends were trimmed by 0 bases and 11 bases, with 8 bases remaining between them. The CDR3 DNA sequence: TGCAGTGCTAGAGAGGGGGACACCCAGCATTTT. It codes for CSAREGDTQHF.

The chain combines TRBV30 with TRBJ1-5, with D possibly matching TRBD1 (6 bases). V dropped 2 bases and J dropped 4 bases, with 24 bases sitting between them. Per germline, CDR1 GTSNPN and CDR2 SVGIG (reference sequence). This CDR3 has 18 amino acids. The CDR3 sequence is CAWSRGKSPRSWNQPQHF. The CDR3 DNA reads TGTGCCTGGAGTAGGGGGAAAAGCCCTCGCAGTTGGAATCAGCCCCAGCATTTT.

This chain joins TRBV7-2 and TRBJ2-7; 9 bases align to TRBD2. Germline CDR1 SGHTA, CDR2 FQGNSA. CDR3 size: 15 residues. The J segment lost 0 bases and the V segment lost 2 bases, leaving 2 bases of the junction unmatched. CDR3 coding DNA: TGTGCCAGCAGCTTATTAGCGGGAGACTCCTACGAGCAGTACTTC. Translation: CASSLLAGDSYEQYF.

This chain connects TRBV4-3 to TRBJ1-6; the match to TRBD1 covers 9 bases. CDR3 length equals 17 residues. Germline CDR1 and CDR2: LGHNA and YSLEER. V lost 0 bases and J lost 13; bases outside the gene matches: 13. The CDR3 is CASSQDRAGTGPVPLHF. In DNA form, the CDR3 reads TGCGCCAGCAGCCAAGATAGGGCAGGGACAGGGCCCGTGCCCCTCCACTTT.

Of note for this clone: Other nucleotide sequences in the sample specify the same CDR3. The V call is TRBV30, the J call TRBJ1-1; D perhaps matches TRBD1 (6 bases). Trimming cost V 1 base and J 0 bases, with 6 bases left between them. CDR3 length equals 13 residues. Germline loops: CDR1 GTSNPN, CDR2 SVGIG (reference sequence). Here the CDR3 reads CAWSGQVNTEAFF. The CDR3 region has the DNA TGTGCCTGGAGTGGACAGGTGAACACTGAAGCTTTCTTT.

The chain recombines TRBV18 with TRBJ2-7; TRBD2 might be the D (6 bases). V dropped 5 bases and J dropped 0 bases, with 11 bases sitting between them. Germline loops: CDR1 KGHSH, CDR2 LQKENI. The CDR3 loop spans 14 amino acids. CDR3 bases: TGTGCCAGCTCAACCGGGGGAGGCTCCTACGAGCAGTACTTC. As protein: CASSTGGGSYEQYF.

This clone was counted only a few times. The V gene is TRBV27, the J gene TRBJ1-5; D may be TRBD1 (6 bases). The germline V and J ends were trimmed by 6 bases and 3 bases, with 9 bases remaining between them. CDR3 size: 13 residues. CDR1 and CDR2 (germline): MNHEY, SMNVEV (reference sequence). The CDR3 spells CASRNRVNQPQHF. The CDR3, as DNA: TGTGCCAGCAGAAACAGGGTCAATCAGCCCCAGCATTTT.

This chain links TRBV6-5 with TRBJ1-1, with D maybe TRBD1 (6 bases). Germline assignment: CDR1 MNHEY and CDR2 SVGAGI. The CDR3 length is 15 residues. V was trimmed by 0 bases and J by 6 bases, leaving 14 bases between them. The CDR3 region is CASSYSGGAASEAFF. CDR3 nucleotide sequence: TGTGCCAGCAGTTACTCAGGGGGGGCTGCGTCTGAAGCTTTCTTT.